The rows below give T cell receptor beta chains drawn from one sample of a study of OX40 agonist ivuxolimab in advanced cancers. Generated by immunoSEQ multiplex PCR, the TCRdb table keeps only in-frame clones and is missing some. The repertoire has 63,000 or so clones, about 91% of them found once; the top ten carry roughly 4.1%. The input for sequencing was CD4+ or CD8+ T cells sorted from blood, taken in a trial of the OX40 agonist ivuxolimab. The receptors come from an adult with an advanced solid tumor such as melanoma, head and neck, liver or kidney cancer. Both conserved end residues are trimmed from each CDR3. Fields, in order: V gene, CDR3 length, CDR3 protein.

TRBV4-1 12 ASSQGATAYEQY
TRBV13 15 ASSFFRGPEITGELF
TRBV14 12 ASSTDTAGTEAF
TRBV4-3 12 ASSQSEGDTEAF
TRBV7-9 11 ASTGGPNTEAF
TRBV11-3 13 ASSLGQGSYNEQF
TRBV27 13 ASSFIGTGDTEAF
TRBV4-1 13 ASSQGKGGTGELF
TRBV5-1 10 ASRVGGTEAF
TRBV27 13 ASSSDRGLWETQY
TRBV29-1 14 SVEDPDREDTGELF
TRBV9 16 ASSAWASGSGNTDTQY
TRBV28 13 ASSLLGTGVNIQY
TRBV7-9 12 ASSFFPGGGEQY
TRBV18 12 ASSPPVGEVGYT
TRBV27 11 ASRPGLVYEQY
TRBV28 14 ASSPRGQSAGYGYT
TRBV6-5 13 ASSLLPGFNQPQH
TRBV5-5 13 ASSLERTGGNGYT
TRBV29-1 13 SDAPGQGTVDGYT
TRBV13 10 ASSLTEHPQY
TRBV5-1 10 ASSLEGSGAF
TRBV27 14 ASSFGLQLGTGELF
TRBV5-6 13 ASRQGGSGAETQY
TRBV27 17 ASSFWGTSELEDHYEQY
TRBV7-7 13 ASSLWASGANEQF
TRBV4-3 14 ASSQETGSGANVLT
TRBV28 14 ASSLNPNVMNTEAF
TRBV7-9 14 ASSLVPGLVSSEAF
TRBV5-4 11 ASSTAGAAGYT
TRBV25-1 10 ASRPTADTQY
TRBV10-3 12 AISERDRDNEQF
TRBV6-5 13 ASSYSNSGGYGYT
TRBV4-2 13 ASSQGELGTDTQY
TRBV28 12 ASSLGGGLETQY
TRBV14 15 ASSQGNAGPGTDTQY
TRBV5-1 9 ASSFNYGYT
TRBV27 12 ASSSSGAGNEQF
TRBV29-1 13 SVEWTSGRPYEQY
TRBV9 12 ASSVGRAAYEQY
TRBV10-3 13 AISEFRGEDTEAF
TRBV18 17 ASSPNPTGDYTTNEKLF
TRBV28 14 ASSLSPLAGTYEQY
TRBV9 13 ASSWAGREADTQY
TRBV7-6 16 ASSLKESGTFTTYEQY
TRBV11-3 13 ASSRTGGGTGELF
TRBV6-1 10 ASSVGVDEQF
TRBV4-2 16 ASSQEGPQGEFAGELF
TRBV4-1 11 ASSQGPGSPLH
TRBV27 12 ASSSGTGVFGYT
TRBV29-1 9 SVDFTDTQY
TRBV28 13 ASSLLGGAADTQY